Below, 19 T cell receptor beta chains from the same sample are listed, as sequenced in a study of blood T cell repertoires in COVID-19. The data were produced by immunoSEQ multiplex PCR, yet TCRdb's version contains in-frame clones alone and is incomplete. The table shows around 150,000 clones, with about 87% occurring only once. The sample was peripheral blood. Receptor source: a man aged 50 or older with active COVID-19.

The chain uses TRBV3-1 (or the pseudogene TRBV3-2) and TRBJ1-2; the D gene is possibly TRBD1 (5 bases). The V gene's germline CDR1 is LGHDT and CDR2 YNNKEL (reference sequence). V lost 5 bases and J lost 7, with 11 bases in between. The CDR3 has 12 amino acids. This CDR3 reads CASSYAGGGYTF. The CDR3 region has the DNA TGTGCCAGCAGCTACGCGGGGGGTGGCTACACCTTC.

The chain is built from TRBV19 and TRBJ2-5; D gene uncertain. The length of the CDR3 is 12 residues. Germline CDR1 LNHDA, CDR2 SQIVND (reference sequence). V was trimmed by 4 bases and J by 7 bases, leaving 10 bases between them. The CDR3 coding sequence is TGTGCCAGTAGTACTCGAGACTGGACCCAGTACTTC. Protein: CASSTRDWTQYF. Full variable domain (remainder filled in from reference TRBV19 and TRBJ2-5): DGGITQSPKYLFRKEGQNVTLSCEQNLNHDAMYWYRQDPGQGLRLIYYSQIVNDFQKGDIAEGYSVSREKKESFPLTVTSAQKNPTAFYLCASSTRDWTQYFGPGTRLLVL.

The chain joins TRBV5-1 to TRBJ2-7, with a weak D call TRBD1 (6 bases). The CDR3 has 14 residues. CDR1 is SGHRS and CDR2 is YFSETQ in the germline V gene. The germline V and J ends were trimmed by 0 bases and 3 bases, with 10 bases remaining between them. CDR3 coding DNA: TGCGCCAGCAGCTTGGGACAGGTTCTCTACGAGCAGTACTTC. This sequence encodes CASSLGQVLYEQYF.

This clone showed up just a few times. The genes are TRBV7-9 and TRBJ1-5; possibly TRBD1 for D (6 bases). The CDR3 runs to 17 residues. The V gene lost 3 bases and the J gene lost 4 bases, with 19 bases spanning the gap. The V gene's germline CDR1 is SEHNR and CDR2 FQNEAQ (reference sequence). The CDR3 protein is CASSFKGEGTANQPQHF. Here the CDR3 DNA reads TGTGCCAGCAGCTTTAAGGGGGAGGGGACCGCGAATCAGCCCCAGCATTTT.

The CDR3 reads CASSFRAGELTGELFF. DNA for the CDR3: TGTGCCAGCAGCTTCCGGGCGGGGGAGCTCACCGGGGAGCTGTTTTTT. The V gene is TRBV7-9, the J gene TRBJ2-2; 7 bases align to TRBD2. V lost 3 bases to trimming and J lost 4 bases; unmatched junction nucleotides: 8. This CDR3 is 16 amino acids long. Germline lookup yields CDR1 SEHNR and CDR2 FQNEAQ (reference sequence).

The chain carries TRBV6-6 and TRBJ2-7; the match to TRBD2 covers 8 bases. Per the germline V gene, CDR1 is MNHNY and CDR2 is SVGAGI (reference sequence). V shed 5 bases and J 5 bases; nucleotides not matched to a gene: 14. The CDR3 loop spans 16 amino acids. CDR3 DNA: TGTGCCAGCAGTCTCGTTCGTAGCGGGGTGCGGCACGAGCAGTACTTC. Protein: CASSLVRSGVRHEQYF.

J is TRBJ2-7 and V is TRBV2; TRBD1 might be the D (6 bases). This CDR3 comprises 15 residues. V lost 7 bases and J 6 bases, leaving 22 bases between the germline ends. From germline, CDR1 is SNHLY and CDR2 FYNNEI. The CDR3 DNA is TGTGCCAGCAAGGAATTAACAGGGTCGTGGGCCGAGCAGTACTTC. Translated: CASKELTGSWAEQYF.

The V call is TRBV11-1, the J call TRBJ1-2, with TRBD1 as a possible D gene (6 bases). This CDR3 contains 13 residues. V dropped 5 bases and J dropped 8 bases, with 15 bases sitting between them. Germline CDR1 reads SGHAT; CDR2 reads FQDESV (reference sequence). CDR3 nucleotide sequence: TGTGCCAGCAGCGGGGACATAGGGAGCGGCTACACCTTC. This translates into CASSGDIGSGYTF. Complete variable domain (other parts from reference TRBV11-1 and TRBJ1-2): EAEVAQSPRYKITEKSQAVAFWCDPISGHATLYWYRQILGQGPELLVQFQDESVVDDSQLPKDRFSAERLKGVDSTLKIQPAELGDSAMYLCASSGDIGSGYTFGSGTRLTVV.

In this sample, this clone turned up a few times. The gene calls are TRBV20-1 and TRBJ2-1; weak D call: TRBD1 (5 bases). CDR1 and CDR2 from the germline V gene are DFQATT and SNEGSKA (reference sequence). Trimming pared 7 bases from V and 6 bases from J, leaving 7 bases between. CDR3 length equals 10 residues. The DNA of the CDR3 is TGCAGTGGTCAGGGCAATGAGCAGTTCTTC. Translating it yields CSGQGNEQFF.

This clone appeared a few times. The chain links TRBV20-1 to TRBJ2-1; 8 nucleotides match TRBD2. Germline CDR1 DFQATT, CDR2 SNEGSKA (reference sequence). The V gene end was trimmed by 5 bases and the J gene end by 10 bases; junction bases not matched to a gene: 4. The length of the CDR3 is 11 residues. The CDR3 is CSAAGGLEQFF. The DNA for the CDR3 is TGCAGTGCTGCGGGGGGACTAGAGCAGTTCTTC.

This clone showed up just a few times. The chain couples TRBV4-3 to TRBJ1-4; 10 positions agree with TRBD1. The CDR3 spans 15 residues. Trimming took 0 bases from V and 5 from J; bases not matched to a gene: 0. Germline CDR1 LGHNA, CDR2 YSLEER. The CDR3: CASSQEGQGNEKLFF. The DNA of the CDR3 is TGCGCCAGCAGCCAAGAGGGACAGGGGAATGAAAAACTGTTTTTT.

This chain joins TRBV7-9 and TRBJ2-3; tentatively, D is TRBD1 (6 bases). Germline-derived CDR1 and CDR2 are SEHNR and FQNEAQ (reference sequence). The CDR3 totals 15 residues. With 6 bases removed from V and 1 base from J, the gap between germline ends came to 14 bases. The CDR3 here is CASRYTRQGTDTQYF. CDR3 bases: TGTGCCAGCAGATATACACGACAGGGCACAGATACGCAGTATTTT.

The chain has TRBV4-2 and TRBJ1-4; D call uncertain. Germline CDR1 and CDR2: LGHNA and YNFKEQ. This CDR3 has 13 amino acids. Deletions cut 1 base from V and 5 bases from J, with 5 bases between. CDR3: CASSQVGNEKLFF. The CDR3 DNA is TGTGCCAGCAGCCAAGTCGGGAATGAAAAACTGTTTTTT.

This chain joins TRBV6-2 or TRBV6-3 and TRBJ1-2; 7 bases match TRBD1. The germline V gene encodes CDR1 MNHEY and CDR2 SVGEGT. The trim removed 2 bases at V and 8 bases at J, leaving 8 bases unmatched. This CDR3 contains 14 residues. CDR3 bases: TGTGCCAGCAGTTACGTGTCGACAGGGAGCGGCTACACCTTC. It is translated as CASSYVSTGSGYTF.

V gene TRBV19 combines with J gene TRBJ1-3; 10 positions agree with TRBD1. CDR1 LNHDA and CDR2 SQIVND come from the germline V gene (reference sequence). CDR3 length: 18 amino acids. The J segment lost 6 bases and the V segment lost 4 bases, leaving 15 bases of the junction unmatched. CDR3 nucleotide sequence: TGTGCCAGTAGTAGAGACGGGACAGGGGCTGATTTTGAAAACACCATATATTTT. Protein: CASSRDGTGADFENTIYF.

The rearrangement joins TRBV27 to TRBJ1-1; the match to TRBD1 covers 8 bases. J was trimmed by 1 base and V by 8 bases; bases with no gene match: 6. This CDR3 region has 14 residues. Germline values: CDR1 MNHEY, CDR2 SMNVEV (reference sequence). The CDR3 DNA is TGTGCCAGCCGGGACAGGAGACAGAACACTGAAGCTTTCTTT. Its translation is CASRDRRQNTEAFF.

V gene TRBV10-1 combines with J gene TRBJ2-7; D is possibly TRBD2 (6 bases). From germline, CDR1 is WNHNN and CDR2 SYGVQD (reference sequence). The CDR3 has 16 amino acids. V was cut by 0 bases and J by 5 bases, with 17 bases left in between. The CDR3, as DNA: TGCGCCAGCAGTGAGTCCTGTGACGGGGGTCCCCACGAGCAGTACTTC. This sequence encodes CASSESCDGGPHEQYF.

This chain connects TRBV5-1 to TRBJ1-3; D uncertain. The CDR3 extends over 13 amino acids. The V end was cut by 6 bases, the J end by 0 bases, with 7 bases between. Germline CDR1 SGHRS, CDR2 YFSETQ. The CDR3 sequence: CASTPGSGNTIYF. CDR3 coding DNA: TGCGCCAGCACCCCAGGCTCTGGAAACACCATATATTTT.

The V gene is TRBV27, the J gene TRBJ2-7, with D perhaps matching TRBD2 (6 bases). Germline CDR1 MNHEY, CDR2 SMNVEV (reference sequence). The CDR3 totals 15 residues. V was shortened by 6 bases and J by 0 bases, with 15 bases between the two germline ends. This CDR3 is CASSSISGNSYEQYF. The CDR3 DNA reads as TGTGCCAGCAGCTCCATTAGCGGAAACTCCTACGAGCAGTACTTC.